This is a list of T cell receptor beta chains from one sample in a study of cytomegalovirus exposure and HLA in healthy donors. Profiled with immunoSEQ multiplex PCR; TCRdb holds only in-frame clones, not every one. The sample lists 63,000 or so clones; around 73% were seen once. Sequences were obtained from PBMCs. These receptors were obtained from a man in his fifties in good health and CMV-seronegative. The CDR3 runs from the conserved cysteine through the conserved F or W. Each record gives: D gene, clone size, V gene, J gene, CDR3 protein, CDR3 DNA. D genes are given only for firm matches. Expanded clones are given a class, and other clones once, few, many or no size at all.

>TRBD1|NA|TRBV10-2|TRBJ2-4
CASRQGAEAKNIQYF
TGCGCCAGCAGGCAGGGGGCTGAAGCCAAAAACATTCAGTACTTC
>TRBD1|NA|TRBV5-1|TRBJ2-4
CASTARTGAGAKNIQYF
TGCGCCAGCACCGCCCGGACAGGAGCCGGAGCCAAAAACATTCAGTACTTC
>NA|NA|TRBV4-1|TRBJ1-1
CASSQEAAMNTEAFF
TGCGCCAGCAGCCAAGAAGCGGCAATGAACACTGAAGCTTTCTTT
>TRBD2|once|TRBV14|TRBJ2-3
CASSLFWSSGGLIDTQYF
TGTGCCAGCAGCCTCTTTTGGTCTAGCGGGGGACTAATAGATACGCAGTATTTT
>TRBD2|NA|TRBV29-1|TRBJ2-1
CSVMTSHEQFF
TGCAGCGTCATGACTAGCCATGAGCAGTTCTTC
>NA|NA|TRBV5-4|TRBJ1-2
CASSLEWGDDYGYTF
TGTGCCAGCAGCTTGGAGTGGGGGGATGACTATGGCTACACCTTC
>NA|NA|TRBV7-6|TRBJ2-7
CASSEEAAAYEQYF
TGTGCCAGCAGCGAGGAGGCAGCAGCCTACGAGCAGTACTTC
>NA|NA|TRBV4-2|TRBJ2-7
CASSQGPASSYEQYF
TGTGCCAGCAGCCAAGGTCCGGCTAGCTCCTACGAGCAGTACTTC
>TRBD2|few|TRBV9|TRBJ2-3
CASSVGPAGGLTDTQYF
TGTGCCAGCAGCGTAGGACCGGCGGGGGGACTCACAGATACGCAGTATTTT
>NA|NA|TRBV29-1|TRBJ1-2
CSVADYGYTF
TGCAGCGTTGCAGACTATGGCTACACCTTC
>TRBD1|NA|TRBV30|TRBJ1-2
CAWSPVGQGPNYGYTF
TGTGCCTGGAGCCCCGTCGGACAGGGGCCGAACTATGGCTACACCTTC
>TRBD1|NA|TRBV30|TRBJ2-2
CACYSGTGVGYGELFF
TGTGCCTGTTACTCCGGGACAGGGGTTGGATACGGGGAGCTGTTTTTT
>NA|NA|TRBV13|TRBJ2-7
CASSRSWADEQYF
TGTGCCAGCAGCCGGTCGTGGGCCGACGAGCAGTACTTC
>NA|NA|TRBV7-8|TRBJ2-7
CASSARQVGEQYF
TGTGCCAGCAGCGCCAGACAGGTGGGCGAGCAGTACTTC
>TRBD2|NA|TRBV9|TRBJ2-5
CASSVGTSGGLIKETQYF
TGTGCCAGCAGCGTAGGGACTAGCGGGGGCCTTATCAAAGAGACCCAGTACTTC
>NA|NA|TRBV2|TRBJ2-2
CASSGQGLSTGELFF
TGTGCCAGCAGTGGACAAGGATTATCCACCGGGGAGCTGTTTTTT
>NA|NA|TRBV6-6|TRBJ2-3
CASSYRGRITDTQYF
TGTGCCAGCAGTTACAGGGGTCGGATCACAGATACGCAGTATTTT
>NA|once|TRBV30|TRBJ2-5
CAWSALGGAGETQYF
TGTGCCTGGAGTGCCCTCGGAGGGGCTGGGGAGACCCAGTACTTC
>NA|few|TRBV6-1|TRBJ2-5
CASTRGQETQYF
TGTGCCAGCACCAGGGGCCAAGAGACCCAGTACTTC
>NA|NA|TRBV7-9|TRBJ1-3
CASSQGYGNTIYF
TGTGCCAGCAGCCAGGGGTACGGAAACACCATATATTTT
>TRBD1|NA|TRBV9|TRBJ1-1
CASSSTGGSTEAFF
TGTGCCAGCAGCTCCACAGGGGGCAGTACTGAAGCTTTCTTT
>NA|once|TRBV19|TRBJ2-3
CASAYRVGLDTQYF
TGTGCCAGTGCTTACAGGGTGGGTTTAGATACGCAGTATTTT
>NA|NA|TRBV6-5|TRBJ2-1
CASSRGGVNEQFF
TGTGCCAGCAGCCGAGGAGGGGTGAATGAGCAGTTCTTC
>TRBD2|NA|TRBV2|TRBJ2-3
CASSGGLSTDTQYF
TGTGCCAGTAGCGGGGGCCTTAGCACAGATACGCAGTATTTT
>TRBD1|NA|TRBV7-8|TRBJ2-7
CASSLSRDRDYEQYF
TGTGCCAGCAGCTTATCCCGGGACAGGGACTACGAGCAGTACTTC
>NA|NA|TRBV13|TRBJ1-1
CASSNTRVEAFF
TGTGCCAGCAGCAATACCCGGGTTGAAGCTTTCTTT
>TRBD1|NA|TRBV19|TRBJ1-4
CASSPTGMVEKLFF
TGTGCCAGTAGTCCGACAGGGATGGTGGAAAAACTGTTTTTT
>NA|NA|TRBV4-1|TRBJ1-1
CASSYPNRNTEAFF
TGCGCCAGCAGCTATCCTAACAGGAACACTGAAGCTTTCTTT
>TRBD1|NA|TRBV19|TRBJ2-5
CASSPGQSPWSQETQYF
TGTGCCAGTAGTCCGGGACAGTCGCCCTGGTCCCAAGAGACCCAGTACTTC
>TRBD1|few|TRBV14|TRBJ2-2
CASSQKTLTGARSAGELFF
TGTGCCAGCAGCCAAAAGACTCTGACAGGGGCGAGAAGCGCCGGGGAGCTGTTTTTT
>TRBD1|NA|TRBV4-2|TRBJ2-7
CASSQAGTGFYEQYF
TGTGCCAGCAGCCAAGCTGGGACAGGATTTTACGAGCAGTACTTC
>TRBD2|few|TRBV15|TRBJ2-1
CATSILAGYNEQFF
TGTGCCACCAGCATTCTAGCGGGGTACAATGAGCAGTTCTTC
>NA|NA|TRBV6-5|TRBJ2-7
CASRRGGPYEQYF
TGTGCCAGTCGGAGAGGAGGGCCCTACGAGCAGTACTTC
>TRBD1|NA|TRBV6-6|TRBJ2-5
CASSGQQGPKQYF
TGTGCCAGCAGTGGTCAACAGGGGCCTAAGCAGTACTTC
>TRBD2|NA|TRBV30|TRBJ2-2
CAWSVDPPTSANTGELFF
TGTGCCTGGAGTGTAGATCCCCCGACTAGCGCGAACACCGGGGAGCTGTTTTTT
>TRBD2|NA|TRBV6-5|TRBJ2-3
CASSLDRGGDTQYF
TGTGCCAGCAGTTTGGACCGGGGGGGGGATACGCAGTATTTT
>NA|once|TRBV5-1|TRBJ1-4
CASSLASGVEKLFF
TGCGCCAGCAGCTTGGCCTCGGGGGTTGAAAAACTGTTTTTT
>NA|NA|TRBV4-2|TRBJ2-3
CASSQEWAGTDTQYF
TGTGCCAGCAGCCAAGAATGGGCAGGCACAGATACGCAGTATTTT
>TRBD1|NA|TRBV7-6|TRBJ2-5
CASSPWTGQTAETQYF
TGTGCCAGCAGCCCATGGACAGGGCAGACGGCAGAGACCCAGTACTTC
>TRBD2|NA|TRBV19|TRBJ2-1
CASSIGLAGLEFF
TGTGCCAGTAGTATTGGTCTAGCGGGGCTCGAGTTCTTC
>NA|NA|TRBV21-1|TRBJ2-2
CASSKAPSGGTGELFF
TGTGCCAGCAGCAAGGCCCCTAGCGGGGGGACCGGGGAGCTGTTTTTT
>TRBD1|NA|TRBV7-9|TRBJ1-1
CASSLGTTGDAFF
TGTGCCAGCAGCTTAGGGACCACAGGGGATGCTTTCTTT
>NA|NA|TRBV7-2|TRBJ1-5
CASSREYSNQPQHF
TGTGCCAGCTCCAGGGAATATAGCAATCAGCCCCAGCATTTT
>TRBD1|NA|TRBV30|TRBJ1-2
CAWSLGTGSNYGYTF
TGTGCCTGGAGCCTAGGGACAGGCTCCAACTATGGCTACACCTTC